The table lists the clone carrying this T cell receptor (beta chain) with a few counts. The germline V and J ends were trimmed by 1 base and 7 bases, with 26 bases remaining between them. This CDR3 spans 18 amino acids. Germline V gene sequence: CDR1 SGHDN, CDR2 FVKESK. The method was immunoSEQ multiplex PCR; TCRdb's version includes in-frame clones alone and lacks a portion of them. Found here are about 370,000 clones, about 87% of them singletons; the top ten hold 8.5% to 12%. These data originate in a study of blood T cell repertoires in COVID-19. Study-wide background: From T cells, B-cell-depleted T cells, or PBMCs came the material, which was cDNA or gDNA.

The sequencing sample was made of peripheral blood. This sequence originates from a woman in her twenties or thirties with COVID-19, enrolled during active disease. V and J are TRBV14 and TRBJ2-7; maybe TRBD1 (6 bases). CDR3 DNA: TGTGCCAGCAGCCAAGTGCCGTTCTCCGGGACATCGTGGATGGAGCAGTACTTC. It codes for CASSQVPFSGTSWMEQYF.